This T cell receptor beta chain came from a study of T cell repertoires in cytomegalovirus infection. Ten or more counts support this clonotype. As yet, its antigen is unknown. Trimming removed 8 bases from V and 3 bases from J, with 16 bases in between. This CDR3 has 14 amino acids. A single record per CDR3 protein comes from TCRdb applying MiXCR to the reads. The sample contains around 440,000 distinct CDR3 sequences, about 10% of which appear only once. Study results and limitations: Dominating the ex vivo response were TCR beta clonotypes that were CMV-specific and HLA-C-restricted.

The gene calls are TRBV12-3 or TRBV12-4 and TRBJ1-1; D perhaps matches TRBD1 (5 bases). Input material: PBMCs. The TCR was taken from a human donor in good health (CMV status not recorded). Some clones in this sample may be carry-over from other donors' samples. The CDR3 region has the DNA TGTGCCAGCTCAAAGAGGGGAACGGACACTGAAGCTTTCTTT. Amino acid sequence: CASSKRGTDTEAFF.